These T cell receptor beta chains were read from a single sample in a study of shared clonotypes between healthy human individuals. Produced via immunoSEQ multiplex PCR; TCRdb's table is partial and in-frame only. Among around 1.6 million clones listed, 95% to 99% were seen once. The sequenced sample was naive CD4+ T cells sorted from blood. All receptors come from a man under 40 in good health. The conserved cysteine and the conserved F or W are not part of the CDR3 here.

TRBV27 | ASSDYGATMRQF
TRBV7-2 | ASSLGDRLQETQY
TRBV25-1 | ASSLDTYTQY
TRBV7-2 | ASSVAGTSGNSYEQY
TRBV7-9 | ASSFSPSLAGAPEQF
TRBV7-3 | ASSLGIGIAGNTIY
TRBV5-1 | ASSAGQDGGYGYT
TRBV10-2 | ARVMTGFTEAF
TRBV5-1 | ASSLWFGEVREQY
TRBV7-3 | ASSWDRGGEQY
TRBV18 | ASSPKGFTEAF
TRBV7-9 | ASSLKGQTEAF
TRBV19 | ASQLLAGPTDTQY
TRBV4-1 | ASSQGIAGSSYEQY
TRBV7-2 | ASSFGQGTEAF
TRBV11-3 | ASSLADQETQY
TRBV28 | ASSTTGGED
TRBV5-1 | ASHGGQSYNEQF